This T cell receptor beta chain was observed in a study of T cells after yellow fever vaccination. Whole-study findings and limits: Clones from primary vaccination mostly reappeared after the booster (around 96% CD4, about 88% CD8). Weaker, the secondary response peaked sooner, at day 5 versus 15.

This clonotype turned up a few times. Its antigen is unidentified. The 5'RACE template-switching step produced TCR cDNA and added a universal primer site and UMIs. TCRdb reanalysed the 5' RACE reads using MiXCR and keeps one entry per CDR3 protein. Seen here are 300,000 to 350,000 distinct CDR3 sequences, 8.1% observed once, and the top ten hold about 16%. This clonotype originated in a man younger than 35 who received the YFV17D yellow fever vaccine. The specimen was PBMCs, collected more than 35 days after the first yellow fever vaccination.

CDR3 loop: CASSYMRGFQETQYF. The CDR3 region has the DNA TGTGCCAGCAGTTACATGCGTGGGTTCCAAGAGACCCAGTACTTC. The chain carries TRBV6-5 and TRBJ2-5; D is ambiguous. The V and J ends lost 2 bases and 1 base respectively, with 11 bases between them. The CDR3 contains 15 residues. CDR1 is MNHEY, CDR2 SVGAGI, per germline.